This T cell receptor beta chain was recorded in a study of blood T cell repertoires in COVID-19. Whole-study context: The United States, Italy and Spain were the sources of the acute and convalescent COVID-19 samples.

Repertoires were generated with immunoSEQ multiplex PCR, while TCRdb's copy carries only in-frame clones and drops some. The repertoire includes a few hundred thousand clones, more than 75% of them detected once, and less than 3% sits in the top ten. The CDR3 runs to 14 residues. Per germline, CDR1 SGHTA and CDR2 FQGTGA. The V segment lost 5 bases and the J segment 5 bases; nucleotides outside the gene matches: 8. The origin of this receptor is a woman aged 45-65 years with acute or convalescent COVID-19. The gene calls are TRBV7-3 and TRBJ2-5; the match to TRBD1 covers 7 bases. The sequenced sample was peripheral blood. The CDR3 sequence: CASSPDRVDETQYF. CDR3 nucleotides: TGTGCCAGCAGCCCTGACAGGGTAGACGAGACCCAGTACTTC.